This T cell receptor beta chain originates from a study of post-analysis software for immune sequencing data. Study background: Several disease courses (relapsing-remitting, secondary progressive and progressive-relapsing) of multiple sclerosis were included.

The CDR3 has 16 amino acids. CDR1 is SGHRS, CDR2 YFSETQ, per germline. V lost 4 bases, J lost 4 bases, and 13 bases stayed unmatched. Libraries were made from TCR beta cDNA, and they carried unique molecular identifiers. Each sample of roughly 0.9 to 11 million input T cells yielded 500,000 or so cDNA molecules, so each molecule approximated one T cell. TCRdb reprocessed the PCR reads via MiXCR and lists one record per CDR3 protein. Of 180,000 or so distinct CDR3 sequences in the sample, roughly 30% were seen once. About this clonotype itself: The antigen is unknown.

Findings and limits, study-wide: F measure clustering grouped samples strongly by preparation batch. In patients, five or six TRBV segments were more frequent than in controls, with TRBV5-6, TRBV5-1 and TRBV20-1 among them. Diversity measured as normalized Chao1 was significantly lower in multiple sclerosis patients than in controls.

The origin of this receptor is a girl aged 2 to 17 with multiple sclerosis. The sample comprised blood. The rearrangement joins TRBV5-1 to TRBJ1-1; 7 nucleotides agree with TRBD1. This CDR3 reads CASSQDRLILGTEAFF. The CDR3 DNA reads TGCGCCAGCAGCCAGGACAGGTTGATCTTGGGCACTGAAGCTTTCTTT. Full variable domain (rest looked up from reference TRBV5-1 and TRBJ1-1): KAGVTQTPRYLIKTRGQQVTLSCSPISGHRSVSWYQQTPGQGLQFLFEYFSETQRNKGNFPGRFSGRQFSNSRSEMNVSTLELGDSALYLCASSQDRLILGTEAFFGQGTRLTVV.